This TCR beta chain was sequenced in a study of blood T cell repertoires in COVID-19. Study-wide background: Specimens from acute and convalescent COVID-19 originated in the United States, Italy and Spain. Sources were T cells, B-cell-depleted T cells, or PBMCs; the material itself was cDNA or gDNA.

Per the germline V gene, CDR1 is SGHTA and CDR2 is FQGNSA. This CDR3 has 13 residues. The V end lost 5 bases, the J end lost 5 bases, and 12 bases lay between the germline ends. Per the study methods: Counts of nucleated cells, estimated from reference gene primer amplification, were obtained. Some clones are missing from TCRdb's copy, which holds only in-frame ones; the method was immunoSEQ multiplex PCR. V, J and clone size are taken as reported in that table, and D and trimming were inferred from the DNA itself. The profile covers fewer than 50,000 clones, with roughly 85% appearing a single time and 20% to 30% taken by the ten largest.

V is TRBV7-2 and J is TRBJ2-5; D is ambiguous. This receptor was taken from a man in his sixties or seventies with acute or convalescent COVID-19. Sequencing was performed on peripheral blood. The CDR3 sequence: CASSPFLEETQYF. CDR3 in DNA: TGTGCCAGCAGCCCTTTCCTTGAGGAGACCCAGTACTTC. Filled out from reference TRBV7-2 and TRBJ2-5, the complete variable domain reads GAGVSQSPSNKVTEKGKDVELRCDPISGHTALYWYRQSLGQGLEFLIYFQGNSAPDKSGLPSDRFSAERTGGSVSTLTIQRTQQEDSAVYLCASSPFLEETQYFGPGTRLLVL.